Listed here are 9 T cell receptor beta chains from one sample, sequenced in a study of response to subunit inactivated influenza vaccine. TCRdb processed the RT-PCR reads anew with MiXCR; each CDR3 protein has one entry. The data contain approximately 700,000 distinct CDR3 sequences, less than 20% of them singletons. Sequences were derived from PBMCs from blood, sampled 11 to 12 days after vaccination. These TCRs come from a man in his fifties who received an inactivated influenza vaccine.

The chain carries TRBV7-3 and TRBJ2-1, with 14 bases identical to TRBD2. The CDR3 is made up of 16 amino acids. Per the germline V gene, CDR1 is SGHTA and CDR2 is FQGTGA. V lost 5 bases to trimming and J lost 8 bases; unmatched junction nucleotides: 8. CDR3: CASSPKGTSGSDEQFF. CDR3 in DNA: TGTGCCAGCAGCCCTAAGGGGACTAGCGGGAGCGATGAGCAGTTCTTC.

This rearrangement joins TRBV24-1 to TRBJ2-2, with TRBD2 identical over 9 bases. This CDR3 region has 17 residues. Germline V gene data show CDR1 as KGHDR and CDR2 as SFDVKD. J gave up 11 bases and V 4 bases, and 16 bases lay outside the gene matches. CDR3 region: CATSEVSSGTQAGELFF. Here the CDR3 DNA reads TGTGCCACCAGTGAAGTATCTAGCGGGACTCAAGCGGGCGAGCTGTTTTTT.

This clonotype was seen a few times. The CDR3 DNA sequence: TGTGCCAGCAGCTTAACTGGCGGTAGCTCCTACAATGAGCAGTTCTTC. It codes for CASSLTGGSSYNEQFF. The rearrangement joins TRBV7-3 to TRBJ2-1; D not certain. With 0 bases removed from V and 0 bases from J, the gap between germline ends came to 9 bases. This CDR3 has 16 amino acids. CDR1 and CDR2 from the germline V gene are SGHTA and FQGTGA.

The chain uses TRBV20-1 and TRBJ1-2; D might be TRBD1 (6 bases). This CDR3 spans 13 amino acids. The germline CDR1 and CDR2 sequences are DFQATT and SNEGSKA (reference sequence). V lost 6 bases and J lost 0, with 11 bases in between. CDR3 amino acids: CSAKTGTNYGYTF. In nucleotides, the CDR3 is TGCAGTGCCAAGACAGGAACTAACTATGGCTACACCTTC.

This clonotype was found many times. The chain has TRBV29-1 and TRBJ2-6; TRBD1 matches 8 bases. J gave up 2 bases and V 6 bases, and 0 bases lay outside the gene matches. The CDR3 contains 13 residues. Germline loops: CDR1 SQVTM, CDR2 ANQGSEA. CDR3 in amino acids: CSVDRAGANVLTF. DNA for the CDR3: TGCAGCGTGGACAGGGCTGGGGCCAACGTCCTGACTTTC.

The chain is built from TRBV5-1 and TRBJ1-2; D is undetermined. The CDR3 is made up of 15 amino acids. V dropped 4 bases and J dropped 3 bases, with 16 bases sitting between them. Germline values: CDR1 SGHRS, CDR2 YFSETQ. Written as DNA, the CDR3 is TGCGCCAGCAGCCCCACCCCGGGGAGCTACTATGGCTACACCTTC. The encoded protein is CASSPTPGSYYGYTF.

The chain links TRBV5-1 to TRBJ2-3, with unresolved D. V lost 4 bases and J 4 bases, leaving 19 bases between the germline ends. Germline V lookup: CDR1 SGHRS, CDR2 YFSETQ. CDR3 length equals 16 residues. The CDR3 here is CASSSPDRHSADTQYF. The CDR3, as DNA: TGCGCCAGCAGCAGTCCGGACCGCCATTCGGCAGATACGCAGTATTTT.

There are many counts of this clonotype. This chain links TRBV29-1 with TRBJ1-1; D remains unclear. Germline loops: CDR1 SQVTM, CDR2 ANQGSEA. V was trimmed by 1 base and J by 9 bases, leaving 15 bases between them. The CDR3 contains 13 residues. CDR3 sequence: CSVEGSQILQAFF. The DNA of the CDR3 is TGCAGCGTTGAAGGGAGCCAAATTCTTCAAGCTTTCTTT. The full variable domain, in which reference TRBV29-1 and TRBJ1-1 provide the parts outside the CDR3, is SAVISQKPSRDICQRGTSLTIQCQVDSQVTMMFWYRQQPGQSLTLIATANQGSEATYESGFVIDKFPISRPNLTFSTLTVSNMSPEDSSIYLCSVEGSQILQAFFGQGTRLTVV.

The gene calls are TRBV20-1 and TRBJ2-3, with D unclear. Germline V CDR1 and CDR2: DFQATT, SNEGSKA (reference sequence). The V end was cut by 2 bases, the J end by 6 bases, with 9 bases between. The CDR3 spans 12 residues. The CDR3 DNA reads as TGCAGTGCTAGAAATCCCGTGGATACGCAGTATTTT. Its protein product is CSARNPVDTQYF.